The sequence of this T cell receptor (beta chain) was determined in a study of shared clonotypes between healthy human individuals. The J segment lost 4 bases and the V segment lost 0 bases, leaving 5 bases of the junction unmatched. Germline assignment: CDR1 SGHNT and CDR2 YYREEE (reference sequence). The CDR3 spans 16 residues. Donors were healthy HIV-negative adults without recent acute infections or vaccinations. Clones were sequenced by immunoSEQ multiplex PCR, and TCRdb holds only the in-frame ones, with some missing. The table lists 2 million to 2.5 million clones, 85% to 95% of them singletons.

Sequences were obtained from naive CD4+ T cells sorted from blood. Subset reported: CD45RA+ positively selected. The chain combines TRBV5-4 with TRBJ2-7; 12 bases map to TRBD1. The receptor was isolated from a man in his late teens or twenties in good health. The CDR3 region is CASSLDGTGGRYEQYF. CDR3 in DNA: TGTGCCAGCAGCTTGGACGGGACAGGGGGCAGGTACGAGCAGTACTTC.